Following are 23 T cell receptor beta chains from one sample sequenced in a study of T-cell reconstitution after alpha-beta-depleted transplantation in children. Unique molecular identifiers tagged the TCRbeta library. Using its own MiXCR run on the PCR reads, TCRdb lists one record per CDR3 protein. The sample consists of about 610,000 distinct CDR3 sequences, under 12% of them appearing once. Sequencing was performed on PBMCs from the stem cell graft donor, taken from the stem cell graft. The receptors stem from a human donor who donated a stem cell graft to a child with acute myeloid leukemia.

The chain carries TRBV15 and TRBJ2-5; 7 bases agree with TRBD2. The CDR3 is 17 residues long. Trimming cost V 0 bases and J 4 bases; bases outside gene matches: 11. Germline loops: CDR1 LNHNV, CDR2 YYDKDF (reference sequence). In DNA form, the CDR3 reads TGTGCCACCAGCAGAGAAGGGCTAGCGGTCCGCGGAGAGACCCAGTACTTC. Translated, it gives CATSREGLAVRGETQYF.

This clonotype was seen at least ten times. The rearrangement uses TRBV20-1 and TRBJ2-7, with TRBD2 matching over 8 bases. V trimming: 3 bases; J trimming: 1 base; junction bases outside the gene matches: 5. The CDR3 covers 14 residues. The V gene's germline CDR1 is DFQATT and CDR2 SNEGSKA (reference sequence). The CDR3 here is CSASPGTSSYEQYF. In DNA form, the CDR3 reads TGCAGTGCTAGCCCCGGGACTAGTTCCTACGAGCAGTACTTC.

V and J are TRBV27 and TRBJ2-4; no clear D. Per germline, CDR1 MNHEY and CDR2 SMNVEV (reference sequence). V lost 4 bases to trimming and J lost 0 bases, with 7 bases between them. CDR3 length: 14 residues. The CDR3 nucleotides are TGTGCCAGCAGTTCCTGGTTAGCCAAAAACATTCAGTACTTC. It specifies CASSSWLAKNIQYF.

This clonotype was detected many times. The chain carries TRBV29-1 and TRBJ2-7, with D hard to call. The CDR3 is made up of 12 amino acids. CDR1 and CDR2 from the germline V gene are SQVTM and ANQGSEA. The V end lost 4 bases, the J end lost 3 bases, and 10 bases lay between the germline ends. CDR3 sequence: CSVGRLDYEQYF. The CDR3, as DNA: TGCAGCGTTGGCAGACTCGACTACGAGCAGTACTTC.

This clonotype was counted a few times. The CDR3 DNA reads as TGTGCCAGCAGCTTCGGGGTAGCGGACCCCACAGATACGCAGTATTTT. It is translated as CASSFGVADPTDTQYF. This chain uses TRBV7-9 with TRBJ2-3; TRBD2 is a possible D gene (6 bases). Germline values: CDR1 SEHNR, CDR2 FQNEAQ (reference sequence). The CDR3 has 16 residues. Trimming pared 3 bases from V and 2 bases from J, leaving 15 bases between.

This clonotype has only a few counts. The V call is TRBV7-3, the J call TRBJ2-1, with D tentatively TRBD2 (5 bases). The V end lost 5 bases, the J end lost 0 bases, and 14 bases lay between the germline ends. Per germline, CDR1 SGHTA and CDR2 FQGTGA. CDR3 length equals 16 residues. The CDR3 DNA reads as TGTGCCAGCAGCGTCCGAAGGAGCGGCTCCTACAATGAGCAGTTCTTC. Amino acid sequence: CASSVRRSGSYNEQFF.

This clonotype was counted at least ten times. CDR3 bases: TGCAGCGTGGACCGACAGGGCGTCTATGGCTACACCTTC. Protein product: CSVDRQGVYGYTF. This rearrangement joins TRBV29-1 to TRBJ1-2; 7 bases map to TRBD1. Germline V CDR1 and CDR2: SQVTM, ANQGSEA. The CDR3 totals 13 residues. V shed 6 bases, J shed 4 bases, and the junction held 8 bases outside the gene matches. Complete variable domain (other parts from reference TRBV29-1 and TRBJ1-2): SAVISQKPSRDICQRGTSLTIQCQVDSQVTMMFWYRQQPGQSLTLIATANQGSEATYESGFVIDKFPISRPNLTFSTLTVSNMSPEDSSIYLCSVDRQGVYGYTFGSGTRLTVV.

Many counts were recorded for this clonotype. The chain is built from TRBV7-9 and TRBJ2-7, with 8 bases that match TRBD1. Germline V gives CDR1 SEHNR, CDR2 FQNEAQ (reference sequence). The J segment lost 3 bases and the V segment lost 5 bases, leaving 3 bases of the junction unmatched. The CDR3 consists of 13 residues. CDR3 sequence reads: CASSPTGGYEQYF. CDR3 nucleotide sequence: TGTGCCAGCAGCCCCACAGGGGGCTACGAGCAGTACTTC.

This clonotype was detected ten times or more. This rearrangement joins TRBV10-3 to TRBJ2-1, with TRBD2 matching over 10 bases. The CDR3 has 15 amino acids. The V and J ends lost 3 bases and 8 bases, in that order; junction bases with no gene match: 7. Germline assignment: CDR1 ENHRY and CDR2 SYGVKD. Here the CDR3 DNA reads TGTGCCATCAGTGAAGAAACTAGCGGGAAGGATGAGCAGTTCTTC. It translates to CAISEETSGKDEQFF.

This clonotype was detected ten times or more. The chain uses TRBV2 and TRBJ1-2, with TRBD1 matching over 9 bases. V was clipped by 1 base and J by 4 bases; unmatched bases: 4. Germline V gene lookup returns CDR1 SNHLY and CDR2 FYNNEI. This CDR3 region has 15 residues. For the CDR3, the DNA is TGTGCCAGCAGTGAAGTGTTGGGACAGGGCTATGGCTACACCTTC. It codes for CASSEVLGQGYGYTF.

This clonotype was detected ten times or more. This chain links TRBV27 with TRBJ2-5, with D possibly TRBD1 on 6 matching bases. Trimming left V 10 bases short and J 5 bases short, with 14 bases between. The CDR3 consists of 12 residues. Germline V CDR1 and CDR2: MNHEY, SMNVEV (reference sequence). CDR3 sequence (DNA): TGTGCCACCACGGCAGGGGATGAGACCCAGTACTTC. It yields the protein CATTAGDETQYF.

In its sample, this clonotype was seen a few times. The CDR3 reads CASSSGLAGGPTTEQFF. CDR3 coding DNA: TGTGCCAGCAGCTCGGGACTAGCGGGAGGGCCTACGACTGAGCAGTTCTTC. The chain is built from TRBV27 and TRBJ2-1, with 16 bases lining up with TRBD2. J gave up 9 bases and V 6 bases, and 11 bases lay outside the gene matches. Germline CDR1 and CDR2: MNHEY and SMNVEV (reference sequence). This CDR3 spans 17 amino acids.

The CDR3 DNA sequence: TGCGCCAGCAGCCACCGGCTAGCGGGAGATCTCCAAGAGACCCAGTACTTC. Residues: CASSHRLAGDLQETQYF. V usage is TRBV4-3 and J usage is TRBJ2-5, with 10 bases fitting TRBD2. The J segment lost 1 base and the V segment lost 3 bases, leaving 8 bases of the junction unmatched. The CDR3 is 17 residues long. CDR1 is LGHNA and CDR2 is YSLEER in the germline V gene.

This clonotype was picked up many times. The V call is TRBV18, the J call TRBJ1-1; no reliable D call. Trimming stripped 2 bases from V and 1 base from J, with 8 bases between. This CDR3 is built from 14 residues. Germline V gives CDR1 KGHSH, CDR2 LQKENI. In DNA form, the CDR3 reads TGTGCCAGCTCACCAGGCCGACAGAACACTGAAGCTTTCTTT. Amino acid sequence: CASSPGRQNTEAFF.

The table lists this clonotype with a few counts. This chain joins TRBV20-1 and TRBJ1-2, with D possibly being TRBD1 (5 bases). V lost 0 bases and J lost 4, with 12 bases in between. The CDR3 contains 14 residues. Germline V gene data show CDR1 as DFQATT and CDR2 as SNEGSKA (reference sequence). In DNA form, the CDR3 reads TGCAGTGCTAGAGATCTCGCGCAGGGCTATGGCTACACCTTC. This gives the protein CSARDLAQGYGYTF.

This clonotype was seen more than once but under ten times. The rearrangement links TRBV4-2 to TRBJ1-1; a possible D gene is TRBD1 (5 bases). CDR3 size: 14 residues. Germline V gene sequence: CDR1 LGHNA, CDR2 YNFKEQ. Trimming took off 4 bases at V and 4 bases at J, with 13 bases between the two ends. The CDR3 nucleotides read TGTGCCAGCAGCCCATACCCGGGGGGCACTGAAGCTTTCTTT. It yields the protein CASSPYPGGTEAFF.

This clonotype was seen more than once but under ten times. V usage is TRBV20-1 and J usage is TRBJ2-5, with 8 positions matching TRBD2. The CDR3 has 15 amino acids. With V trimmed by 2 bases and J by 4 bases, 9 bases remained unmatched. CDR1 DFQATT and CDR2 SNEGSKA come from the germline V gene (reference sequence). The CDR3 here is CSARNPGGVGETQYF. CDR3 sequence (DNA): TGCAGTGCTAGAAACCCGGGAGGGGTTGGAGAGACCCAGTACTTC.

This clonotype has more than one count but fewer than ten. The CDR3 region has the DNA TGCGCCAGCAGCCGGGGGGACCTGGAGGAGCAGTACTTC. Translated, it gives CASSRGDLEEQYF. J is TRBJ2-7 and V is TRBV5-1; 7 bases are a match to TRBD2. The CDR3 covers 13 residues. Germline V gives CDR1 SGHRS, CDR2 YFSETQ. V lost 4 bases, J lost 7 bases, and 8 bases stayed unmatched.

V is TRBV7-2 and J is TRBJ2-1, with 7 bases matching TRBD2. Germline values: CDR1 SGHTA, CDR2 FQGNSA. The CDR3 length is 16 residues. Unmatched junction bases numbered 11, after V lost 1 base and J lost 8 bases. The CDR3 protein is CASSLERISRGDEQFF. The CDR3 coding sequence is TGTGCCAGCAGCTTAGAGCGAATCTCTCGGGGGGATGAGCAGTTCTTC.

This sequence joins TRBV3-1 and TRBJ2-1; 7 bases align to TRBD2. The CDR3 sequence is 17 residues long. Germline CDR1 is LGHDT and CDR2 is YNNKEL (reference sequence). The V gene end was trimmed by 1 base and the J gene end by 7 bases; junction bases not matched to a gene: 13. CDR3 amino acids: CASSQGHNGRPRNEQFF. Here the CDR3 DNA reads TGTGCCAGCAGCCAAGGACACAACGGGAGGCCTCGTAATGAGCAGTTCTTC.

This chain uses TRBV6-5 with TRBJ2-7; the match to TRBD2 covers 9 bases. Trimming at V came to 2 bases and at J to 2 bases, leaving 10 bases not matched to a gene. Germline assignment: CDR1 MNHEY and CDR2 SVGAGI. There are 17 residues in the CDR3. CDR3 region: CASSYHLAGTLPYEQYF. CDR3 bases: TGTGCCAGCAGTTACCATCTAGCGGGGACCCTTCCCTACGAGCAGTACTTC.

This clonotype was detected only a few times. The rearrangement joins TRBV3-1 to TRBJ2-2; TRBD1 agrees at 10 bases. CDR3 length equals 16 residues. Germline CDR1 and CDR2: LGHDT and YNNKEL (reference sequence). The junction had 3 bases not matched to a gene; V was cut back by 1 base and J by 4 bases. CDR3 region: CASSQGTGGSTGELFF. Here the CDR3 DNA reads TGTGCCAGCAGCCAAGGGACAGGGGGGAGCACCGGGGAGCTGTTTTTT.

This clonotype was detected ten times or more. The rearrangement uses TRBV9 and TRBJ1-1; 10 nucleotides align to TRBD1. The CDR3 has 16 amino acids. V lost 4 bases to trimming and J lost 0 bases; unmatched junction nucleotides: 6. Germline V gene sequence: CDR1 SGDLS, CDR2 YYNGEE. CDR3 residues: CASSPRTGGMNTEAFF. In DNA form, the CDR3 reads TGTGCCAGCAGCCCTAGGACAGGGGGGATGAACACTGAAGCTTTCTTT.